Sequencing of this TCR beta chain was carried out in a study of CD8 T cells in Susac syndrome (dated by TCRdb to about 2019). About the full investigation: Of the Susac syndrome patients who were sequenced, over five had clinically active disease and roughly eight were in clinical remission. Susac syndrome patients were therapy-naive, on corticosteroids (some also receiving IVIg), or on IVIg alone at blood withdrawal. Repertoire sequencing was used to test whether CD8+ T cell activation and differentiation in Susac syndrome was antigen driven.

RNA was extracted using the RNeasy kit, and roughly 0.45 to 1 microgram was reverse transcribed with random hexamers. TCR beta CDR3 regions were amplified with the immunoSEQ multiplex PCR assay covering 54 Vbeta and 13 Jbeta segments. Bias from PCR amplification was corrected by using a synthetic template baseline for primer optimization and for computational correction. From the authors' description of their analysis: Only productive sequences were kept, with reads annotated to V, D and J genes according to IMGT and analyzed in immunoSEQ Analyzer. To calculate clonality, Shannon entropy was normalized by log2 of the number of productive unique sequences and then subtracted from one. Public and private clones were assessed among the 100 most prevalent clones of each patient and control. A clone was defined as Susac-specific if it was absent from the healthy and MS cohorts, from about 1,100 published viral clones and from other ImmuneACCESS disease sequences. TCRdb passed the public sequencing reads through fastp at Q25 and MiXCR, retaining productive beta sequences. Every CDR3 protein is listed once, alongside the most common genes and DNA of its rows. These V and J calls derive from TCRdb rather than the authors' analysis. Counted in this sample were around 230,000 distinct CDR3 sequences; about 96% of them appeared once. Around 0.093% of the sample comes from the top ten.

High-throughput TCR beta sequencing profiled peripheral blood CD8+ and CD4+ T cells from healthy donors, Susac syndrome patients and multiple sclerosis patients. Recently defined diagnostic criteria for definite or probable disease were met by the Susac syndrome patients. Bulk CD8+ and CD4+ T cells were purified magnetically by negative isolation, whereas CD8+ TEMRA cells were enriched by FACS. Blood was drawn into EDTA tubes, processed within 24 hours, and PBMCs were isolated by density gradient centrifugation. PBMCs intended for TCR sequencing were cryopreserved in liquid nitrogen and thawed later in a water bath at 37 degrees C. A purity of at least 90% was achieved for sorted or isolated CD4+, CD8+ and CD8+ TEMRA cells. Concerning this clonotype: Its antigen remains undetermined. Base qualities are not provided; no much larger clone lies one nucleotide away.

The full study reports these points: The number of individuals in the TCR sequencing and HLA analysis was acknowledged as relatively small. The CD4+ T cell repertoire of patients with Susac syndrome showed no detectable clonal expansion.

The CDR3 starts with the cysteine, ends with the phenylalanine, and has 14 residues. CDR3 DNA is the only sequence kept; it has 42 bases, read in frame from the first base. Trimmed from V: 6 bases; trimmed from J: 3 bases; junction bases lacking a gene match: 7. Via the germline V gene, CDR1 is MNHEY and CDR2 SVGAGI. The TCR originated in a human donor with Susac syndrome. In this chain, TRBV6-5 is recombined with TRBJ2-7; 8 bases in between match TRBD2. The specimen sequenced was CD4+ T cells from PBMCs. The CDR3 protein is CASRIAGRSYEQYF. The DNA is TGTGCCAGCAGAATAGCGGGAAGGAGCTACGAGCAGTACTTC.